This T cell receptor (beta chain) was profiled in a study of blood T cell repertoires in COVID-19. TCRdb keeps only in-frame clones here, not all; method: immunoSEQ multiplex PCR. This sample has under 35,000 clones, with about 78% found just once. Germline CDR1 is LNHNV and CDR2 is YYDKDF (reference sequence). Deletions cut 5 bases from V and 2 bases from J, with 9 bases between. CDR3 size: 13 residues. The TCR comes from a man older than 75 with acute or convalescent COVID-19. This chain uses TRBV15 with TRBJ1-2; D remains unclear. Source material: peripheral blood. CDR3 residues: CATSVGENYGYTF. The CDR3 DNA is TGTGCCACCAGCGTCGGGGAAAACTATGGCTACACCTTC.